This T cell receptor beta chain was identified during a study of cytomegalovirus exposure and HLA in healthy donors. Study context: Within an early data release were around 87 million unique TCRs drawn from HLA-typed donors.

PCR employed 60 Vbeta and 13 Jbeta primers. In the authors' workflow: Some 9.9 million shared chains were among 80 million or so unique TCR beta chains counted in a later analysis. Data came from immunoSEQ multiplex PCR; TCRdb stores just in-frame clones and leaves some out. That table supplies the V and J calls and clone size; D and trimming were determined from the DNA. The sample consists of 170,000 or so clones, less than 90% of them appearing once. Germline CDR1 and CDR2: KGHSH and LQKENI. The CDR3 runs to 12 residues. V was shortened by 6 bases and J by 5 bases, with 9 bases between the two germline ends.

Source material: PBMCs. This clonotype was obtained from a man between 18 and 35 years old in good health and CMV-seronegative. The rearrangement links TRBV18 to TRBJ2-3; D is unresolved. The CDR3 loop reads CASSQRRDTQYF. The CDR3 DNA reads as TGTGCCAGCTCCCAGAGGAGAGATACGCAGTATTTT. The full variable domain, with the rest looked up from reference TRBV18 and TRBJ2-3, is NAGVMQNPRHLVRRRGQEARLRCSPMKGHSHVYWYRQLPEEGLKFMVYLQKENIIDESGMPKERFSAEFPKEGPSILRIQQVVRGDSAAYFCASSQRRDTQYFGPGTRLTVL.